One and the same sample provided the 15 T cell receptor beta chains below, sequenced in a study of blood T cell repertoires in COVID-19. Profiled with immunoSEQ multiplex PCR; TCRdb holds only in-frame clones, not every one. The table records 75,000 to 80,000 clones, 88% of them present only once. The sample taken for sequencing was peripheral blood. The receptors here all came from a human donor in a cohort sampled during active COVID-19.

This sequence joins TRBV7-2 and TRBJ2-5, with D possibly TRBD2 on 5 matching bases. The CDR3 consists of 15 residues. Germline V gene lookup returns CDR1 SGHTA and CDR2 FQGNSA. The V gene lost 1 base and the J gene lost 3 bases, with 12 bases spanning the gap. The CDR3 protein is CASSLVNGREETQYF. The CDR3 bases are TGTGCCAGCAGCTTAGTAAATGGGCGGGAAGAGACCCAGTACTTC.

J is TRBJ1-2 and V is TRBV27; D unclear. Germline CDR1 is MNHEY and CDR2 is SMNVEV (reference sequence). V lost 8 bases and J 4 bases, leaving 17 bases between the germline ends. CDR3 size: 14 residues. The CDR3 DNA reads TGTGCCAGCTCCCTTAACAGAATCCGCTATGGCTACACCTTC. Protein sequence: CASSLNRIRYGYTF.

The rearrangement links TRBV6-1 to TRBJ1-6; the match to TRBD1 covers 8 bases. The CDR3 spans 16 residues. Per the germline V gene, CDR1 is MNHNS and CDR2 is SASEGT. Germline trimming cut 0 bases from V and 7 bases from J; bases unmatched to any gene: 5. The DNA for the CDR3 is TGTGCCAGCAGTGAAGCGCTCAGGGGGCGGAATTCACCCCTCCACTTT. Translated: CASSEALRGRNSPLHF.

This clone appeared a single time. The CDR3 reads CASSVYSGGPDEQFF. The CDR3 nucleotides are TGTGCCAGCAGCGTCTACTCGGGGGGCCCGGATGAGCAGTTCTTC. This rearrangement joins TRBV25-1 to TRBJ2-1; D is possibly TRBD2 (7 bases). CDR3 length: 15 amino acids. Trimming pared 6 bases from V and 8 bases from J, leaving 20 bases between. Looked up from germline, CDR1 is MGHDK and CDR2 is SYGVNS.

V usage is TRBV10-1 and J usage is TRBJ1-1, with 7 bases fitting TRBD1. The CDR3 is 15 amino acids. Germline CDR1 is WNHNN and CDR2 is SYGVQD (reference sequence). Losses at the gene ends were 4 bases for V and 2 bases for J; bases not matched to a gene: 7. CDR3 region: CASSGARDSNTEAFF. The CDR3 DNA follows: TGCGCCAGCAGTGGAGCCCGGGACAGTAACACTGAAGCTTTCTTT.

This clone has only one observation. J is TRBJ2-1 and V is TRBV6-2 or TRBV6-3, with 15 bases lining up with TRBD2. V lost 0 bases and J lost 11; bases outside the gene matches: 5. This CDR3 is built from 16 residues. In germline, CDR1 is MNHEY, CDR2 SVGEGT. CDR3: CASSYSMGLAGGKQFF. DNA for the CDR3: TGTGCCAGCAGTTACTCGATGGGACTAGCGGGAGGTAAGCAGTTCTTC.

The chain recombines TRBV19 with TRBJ1-2, with D maybe TRBD1 (5 bases). Germline V lookup: CDR1 LNHDA, CDR2 SQIVND (reference sequence). The CDR3 is 14 amino acids. Trimming stripped 3 bases from V and 4 bases from J, with 12 bases between. The CDR3 region is CASSIEGTPYGYTF. The CDR3 DNA reads as TGTGCCAGTAGTATTGAGGGGACTCCCTATGGCTACACCTTC. Supplemented by reference TRBV19 and TRBJ1-2, the full variable domain reads DGGITQSPKYLFRKEGQNVTLSCEQNLNHDAMYWYRQDPGQGLRLIYYSQIVNDFQKGDIAEGYSVSREKKESFPLTVTSAQKNPTAFYLCASSIEGTPYGYTFGSGTRLTVV.

In its sample, this clone was seen a few times. The chain carries TRBV5-6 and TRBJ2-5, with a tentative D call TRBD2 (6 bases). This CDR3 region has 14 residues. Trimming cost V 5 bases and J 0 bases, with 11 bases left between them. Looked up from germline, CDR1 is SGHDT and CDR2 is YYEEEE. The CDR3 reads CASRIAANQETQYF. The CDR3 DNA sequence: TGTGCCAGCAGGATAGCGGCCAACCAAGAGACCCAGTACTTC.

The V gene is TRBV6-4, the J gene TRBJ2-3, with TRBD2 identical over 11 bases. This CDR3 is built from 16 residues. Germline V gives CDR1 MRHNA, CDR2 SNTAGT. V shed 8 bases, J shed 2 bases, and the junction held 9 bases outside the gene matches. For the CDR3, the DNA is TGTGCCAGCTCGAACCTTAGCGGGAGGGCCACAGATACGCAGTATTTT. Encoded protein: CASSNLSGRATDTQYF.

This chain links TRBV7-6 with TRBJ2-1; weak D call: TRBD2 (6 bases). CDR3 length equals 15 residues. Trimming cost V 2 bases and J 0 bases, with 8 bases left between them. The germline V gene encodes CDR1 SGHVS and CDR2 FNYEAQ. Here the CDR3 reads CASSLMGGSYNEQFF. The DNA for the CDR3 is TGTGCCAGCAGCTTAATGGGGGGCTCCTACAATGAGCAGTTCTTC.

The genes are TRBV4-1 and TRBJ2-5; D is unresolved. This CDR3 region has 13 residues. Trimming stripped 1 base from V and 3 bases from J, with 6 bases between. Germline V lookup: CDR1 MGHRA, CDR2 YSYEKL. CDR3 sequence (DNA): TGCGCCAGCAGCCAAGTCGCGGAAGAGACCCAGTACTTC. Encoded protein: CASSQVAEETQYF.

CDR3 sequence reads: CASSPRGNRETQYF. CDR3 coding DNA: TGTGCCAGCAGCCCTCGGGGGAATAGGGAGACCCAGTACTTC. The chain employs TRBV9 and TRBJ2-5, with D perhaps matching TRBD2 (6 bases). Trimming stripped 4 bases from V and 5 bases from J, with 15 bases between. This CDR3 spans 14 amino acids. The germline V gene encodes CDR1 SGDLS and CDR2 YYNGEE.

The chain is built from TRBV2 and TRBJ1-1; 8 nucleotides line up with TRBD1. Germline CDR1 is SNHLY and CDR2 is FYNNEI. V was clipped by 8 bases and J by 3 bases; unmatched bases: 8. The CDR3 has 14 amino acids. CDR3: CASLFDRGDTEAFF. The CDR3 DNA follows: TGTGCCAGCCTCTTCGACAGGGGCGACACTGAAGCTTTCTTT.

The chain combines TRBV6-2 or TRBV6-3 with TRBJ2-3, with 10 nucleotides matching TRBD2. The junction had 5 bases not matched to a gene; V was cut back by 5 bases and J by 0 bases. This CDR3 is built from 16 residues. Germline V gene lookup returns CDR1 MNHEY and CDR2 SVGEGT. The CDR3, as DNA: TGTGCCAGCAGTCTCGGGACTAGCGTAAGCACAGATACGCAGTATTTT. It is translated as CASSLGTSVSTDTQYF.

The chain recombines TRBV5-1 with TRBJ1-1; no reliable D call. This CDR3 region has 13 residues. V was pared by 6 bases and J by 0 bases, with 9 bases between. Germline CDR1 SGHRS, CDR2 YFSETQ. The CDR3 DNA is TGCGCCAGCACTTCCGGGGTGAACACTGAAGCTTTCTTT. Its protein product is CASTSGVNTEAFF.